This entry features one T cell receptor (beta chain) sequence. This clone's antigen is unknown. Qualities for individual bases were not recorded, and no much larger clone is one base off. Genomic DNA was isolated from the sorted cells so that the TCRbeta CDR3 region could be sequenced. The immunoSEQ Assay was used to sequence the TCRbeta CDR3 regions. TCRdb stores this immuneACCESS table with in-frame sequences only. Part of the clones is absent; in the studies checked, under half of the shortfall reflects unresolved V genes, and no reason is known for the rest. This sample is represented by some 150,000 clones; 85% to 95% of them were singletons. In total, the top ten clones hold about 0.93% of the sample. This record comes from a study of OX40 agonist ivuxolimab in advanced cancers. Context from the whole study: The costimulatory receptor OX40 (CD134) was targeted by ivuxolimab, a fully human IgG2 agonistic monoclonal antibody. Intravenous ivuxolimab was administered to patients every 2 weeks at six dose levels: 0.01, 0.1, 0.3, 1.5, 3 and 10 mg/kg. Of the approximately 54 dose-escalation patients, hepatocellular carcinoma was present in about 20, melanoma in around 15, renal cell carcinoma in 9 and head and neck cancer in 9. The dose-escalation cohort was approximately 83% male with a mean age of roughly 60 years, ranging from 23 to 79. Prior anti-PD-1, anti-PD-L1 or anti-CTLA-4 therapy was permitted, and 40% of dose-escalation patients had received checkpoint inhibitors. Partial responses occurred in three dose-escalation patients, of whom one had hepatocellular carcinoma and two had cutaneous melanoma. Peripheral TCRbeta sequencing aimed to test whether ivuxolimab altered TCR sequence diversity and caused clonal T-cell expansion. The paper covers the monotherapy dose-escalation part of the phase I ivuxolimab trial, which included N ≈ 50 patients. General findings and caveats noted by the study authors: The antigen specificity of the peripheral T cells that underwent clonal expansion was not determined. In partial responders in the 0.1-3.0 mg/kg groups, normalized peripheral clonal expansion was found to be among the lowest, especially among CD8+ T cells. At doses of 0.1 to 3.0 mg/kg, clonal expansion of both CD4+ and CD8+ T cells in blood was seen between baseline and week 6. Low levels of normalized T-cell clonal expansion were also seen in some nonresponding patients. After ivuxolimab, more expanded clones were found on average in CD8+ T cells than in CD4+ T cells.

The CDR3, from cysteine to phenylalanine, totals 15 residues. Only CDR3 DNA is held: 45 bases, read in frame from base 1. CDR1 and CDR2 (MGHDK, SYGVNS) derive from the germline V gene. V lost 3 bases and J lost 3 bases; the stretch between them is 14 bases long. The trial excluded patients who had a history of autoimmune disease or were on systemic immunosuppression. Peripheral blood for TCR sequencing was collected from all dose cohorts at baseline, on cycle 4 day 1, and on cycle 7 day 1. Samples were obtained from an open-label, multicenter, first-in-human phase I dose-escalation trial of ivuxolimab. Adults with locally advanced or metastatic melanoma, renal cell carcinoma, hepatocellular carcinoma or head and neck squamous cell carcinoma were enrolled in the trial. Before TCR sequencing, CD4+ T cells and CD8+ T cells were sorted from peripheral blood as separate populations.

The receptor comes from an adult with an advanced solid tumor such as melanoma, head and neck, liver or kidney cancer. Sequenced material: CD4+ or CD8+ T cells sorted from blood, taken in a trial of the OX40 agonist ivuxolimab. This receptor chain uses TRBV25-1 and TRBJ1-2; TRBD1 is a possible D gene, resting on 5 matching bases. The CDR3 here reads CASSEQGGGYYGYTF. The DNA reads TGTGCCAGCAGTGAGCAGGGAGGTGGTTACTATGGCTACACCTTC.